The clone carrying this T cell receptor (beta chain) was recorded a few times. This sample was included in a study of blood T cell repertoires in COVID-19. On the study more broadly: There were acute and convalescent COVID-19 samples, and they came from the United States, Italy and Spain. Sample material is recorded as cDNA or gDNA derived from T cells, B-cell-depleted T cells, or PBMCs.

The CDR3 spans 14 residues. The V gene's germline CDR1 is SQVTM and CDR2 ANQGSEA. J lost 0 bases, V lost 6 bases, and 5 bases had no gene match. The authors' processing: The authors estimated nucleated cell counts from reference gene primer amplification. TCRdb keeps only in-frame clones here, not all; method: immunoSEQ multiplex PCR. The DNA was the basis for D and trimming; V, J and clone size are from that table. This sample yields 100,000 or so clones, of which 85% to 90% are seen a single time; less than 3.5% belongs to the top ten. Specimen: peripheral blood. The clonotype originates from a man aged 50 or older with active or convalescent COVID-19. The chain recombines TRBV29-1 with TRBJ2-1; 7 bases agree with TRBD1. CDR3 coding DNA: TGCAGCGTAGCACGGACAGGCTCCTACAATGAGCAGTTCTTC. The encoded protein is CSVARTGSYNEQFF.